This T cell receptor beta chain originates from a study of cytomegalovirus exposure and HLA in healthy donors. In germline, CDR1 is MGHDK, CDR2 SYGVNS. This CDR3 comprises 12 residues. Trimming removed 6 bases from V and 2 bases from J; junction bases left unmatched: 1. Study findings and constraints: For presence/absence analyses, sequencing depth was assumed to be roughly uniform across donors. Reports showed the classifier diagnosing cytomegalovirus status with high specificity and sensitivity. Analysis performed later found under 20,000 TCR beta sequences associated with HLA alleles at 0.05 false discovery rate. Per a prior analysis, the majority of TCR beta V segments were productive roughly 87% or roughly 30% of the time.

Amplification used 60 Vbeta primers and 13 Jbeta primers. The repertoire was sequenced with immunoSEQ multiplex PCR; TCRdb's copy has only in-frame clones and lacks some. Altogether over 110,000 clones are present, approximately 82% being singletons, with the ten largest covering around 9.7%. Turning to this clone: Its antigen is unknown.

V is TRBV25-1 and J is TRBJ2-7; TRBD1 agrees at 7 bases. This clonotype was obtained from an older woman in good health and CMV-seropositive. The sequencing input was PBMCs. CDR3 amino acids: CASSGTAYEQYF. The CDR3 bases are TGTGCCAGCAGCGGGACAGCCTACGAGCAGTACTTC.